The T cell receptor (beta chain) under discussion was sequenced for a study of vaccination effects on CD4 cells after COVID-19. Antigen-specific CD4+ T cells expanded by the ViraFEST assay with viral peptide pools were then sequenced. The culture ran for 10 days, and then CD4+ T cells were isolated. Nobody among the vaccine recipients had prior SARS-CoV-2 infection (nucleocapsid antibodies were negative). A note on this clone: Its cognate antigen is unknown.

Generated by immunoSEQ multiplex PCR, the TCRdb table keeps only in-frame clones and is missing some. In the table there are more than 20,000 clones, around 79% of which are singletons. The sample in question was CD4+ T cells from PBMCs cultured with HCoV-NL63 spike peptides, obtained before COVID-19 vaccination. This sequence originates from a human donor who received a COVID-19 vaccine.

CDR3 in amino acids: CASSQKTGGLETQYF. Here the CDR3 DNA reads TGTGCCAGCTCCCAAAAGACAGGGGGCTTGGAGACCCAGTACTTC. This chain joins TRBV18 and TRBJ2-5, with 10 bases matching TRBD1. CDR1 is KGHSH and CDR2 is LQKENI in the germline V gene. V gave up 6 bases and J gave up 5 bases; unmatched junction bases: 9. CDR3 size: 15 residues.